In its sample, the clone carrying this T cell receptor beta chain was seen many times. The antigen remains unidentified. This entry comes from a study of T cells in Graves' hyperthyroidism and ophthalmopathy. For the study at large: The authors collected peripheral blood at initial diagnosis, before any treatment. Whole-study findings and limits: Among clonotypes expanded in thyroid above 0.001, most were also found in blood.

There are 15 residues in the CDR3. Germline V gives CDR1 SGHRS, CDR2 YFSETQ. Trimming pared 1 base from V and 2 bases from J, leaving 12 bases between. The TCR beta CDR3 regions underwent amplification using RNA transcripts as the source. The HTBI primer set drove a first-round RT-PCR of the TCR CDR3. From the multiplex PCR reads, TCRdb called clonotypes with MiXCR, one entry per CDR3 protein. The sample lists about 35,000 distinct CDR3 sequences, around half occurring once. Diagnostic assessment was based on clinical symptoms, serum thyroxine and TRAb, thyroid ultrasound and orbital computed tomography. The PBMCs had their origin in around 10 ml of fresh peripheral blood.

The sequencing input was blood. The origin of this receptor is a woman aged 45-65 years with Graves' hyperthyroidism that later progressed to Graves' ophthalmopathy. The chain combines TRBV5-1 with TRBJ2-5; D might be TRBD1 or TRBD2, each matching 5 bases. CDR3 sequence (DNA): TGCGCCAGCAGCTTGATGGGGGAGAGGCAAGAGACCCAGTACTTC. Translating gives CASSLMGERQETQYF.